Each of the 6 T cell receptor beta chains below was sequenced from the same sample in a study of Ad26.COV2.S vaccination and SARS-CoV-2 variants. Indicated treatment: some 20 received Ad26.COV2.S at low or high dose, single or two shots; 5 received placebo; per-sample allocation not given. Specimens were obtained on day 63 following the first vaccine or placebo injection. The table came from immunoSEQ multiplex PCR; TCRdb's copy has only in-frame clones and leaves some out. The sample has hundreds of thousands of clones, over 80% seen once. This material consisted of peripheral blood, taken in a trial of Ad26.COV2.S vaccine versus placebo. These receptors came from a person between 18 and 60 years old who received the Ad26.COV2.S COVID-19 vaccine or a placebo.

CDR3 sequence (DNA): TGCGCCAGCAGCCTCAGTGGGGGGCTCCCTAATGAAAAACTGTTTTTT. This sequence encodes CASSLSGGLPNEKLFF. The rearrangement uses TRBV4-3 and TRBJ1-4, with D tentatively TRBD1 (6 bases). V lost 4 bases and J lost 3, with 15 bases in between. CDR1 and CDR2 from the germline V gene are LGHNA and YSLEER. This CDR3 spans 16 amino acids.

This clone has a single count. In the same sample, other DNA sequences code for this CDR3. The rearrangement uses TRBV5-1 and TRBJ1-2; D unresolved. The V end was cut by 0 bases, the J end by 2 bases, with 5 bases between. This CDR3 spans 13 amino acids. The germline V gene has CDR1 SGHRS and CDR2 YFSETQ. This CDR3 reads CASSLAGNYGYTF. The CDR3 nucleotides are TGCGCCAGCAGCTTGGCCGGGAACTATGGCTACACCTTC.

This chain links TRBV30 with TRBJ2-2, with D unclear. Germline values: CDR1 GTSNPN, CDR2 SVGIG (reference sequence). Trimming left V 2 bases short and J 3 bases short, with 19 bases between. The CDR3 is 17 amino acids. CDR3 region: CAWSLRGTQFYTGELFF. CDR3 coding DNA: TGTGCCTGGAGTCTTCGCGGCACCCAGTTCTACACCGGGGAGCTGTTTTTT.

This rearrangement joins TRBV28 to TRBJ2-2; TRBD2 is a possible D gene (5 bases). This CDR3 spans 15 amino acids. Trimming shortened V by 3 bases and J by 7 bases, and 15 bases separated the two germline ends. Per germline, CDR1 MDHEN and CDR2 SYDVKM. The chain's CDR3 is CASSFFRGSVGELFF. CDR3 DNA: TGTGCCAGCAGTTTTTTTCGGGGATCGGTCGGGGAGCTGTTTTTT.

The rearrangement links TRBV30 to TRBJ1-1; D unresolved. Germline V gives CDR1 GTSNPN, CDR2 SVGIG (reference sequence). The CDR3 length is 11 residues. Trimming took off 3 bases at V and 5 bases at J, with 7 bases between the two ends. The CDR3: CAWRGRTEAFF. Written as DNA, the CDR3 is TGTGCCTGGAGAGGGAGAACTGAAGCTTTCTTT.

CDR3 DNA sequence: TGTGCCAGCAGCTTAGCGCTGGGGGAACGGGGTCTGTACGAGCAGTACTTC. Its protein product is CASSLALGERGLYEQYF. The chain combines TRBV7-9 with TRBJ2-7; either TRBD1 or TRBD2 may fit D (5 bases each). The CDR3 is 17 amino acids. The germline V gene encodes CDR1 SEHNR and CDR2 FQNEAQ (reference sequence). V was pared by 0 bases and J by 4 bases, with 19 bases between.